These T cell receptor beta chains were read from a single sample in a study of T cells after yellow fever vaccination. Each CDR3 protein gets one entry after TCRdb re-called the 5' RACE reads with MiXCR. The table lists 500,000 to 650,000 distinct CDR3 sequences, about 13% of them singletons, with about an eighth in the top ten. This sample comprised PBMCs, obtained on the day of the yellow fever booster vaccination. The source is a man aged 25 to 40 who received the YFV17D yellow fever vaccine. The CDR3 runs from the conserved cysteine through the conserved F or W. The D gene is left open where the match is weak. Clone size is shown for a subset of rows, as once, few, many or a class of expanded clone.

CASSFMDREDTDTQYF | TGTGCCAGCAGTTTCATGGACAGGGAAGACACAGATACGCAGTATTTT | many | TRBV28 | TRBD1 | TRBJ2-3
CASSQSTQGPYNEQFF | TGCGCCAGCAGTCAATCGACGCAGGGGCCCTACAATGAGCAGTTCTTC | few | TRBV23-1 | NA | TRBJ2-1
CASSLGRIQETQYF | TGTGCCAGCAGCTTGGGTCGGATCCAAGAGACCCAGTACTTC | few | TRBV5-6 | NA | TRBJ2-5
CASRSDSSYEQYF | TGTGCCAGCAGATCGGACTCTTCCTACGAGCAGTACTTC | many | TRBV6-2/TRBV6-3 | NA | TRBJ2-7
CASSLQGRSTDTQYF | TGCGCCAGCAGCTTGCAGGGCCGGAGCACAGATACGCAGTATTTT | few | TRBV5-1 | NA | TRBJ2-3
CASILILATEGTGELFF | TGTGCCAGCATCCTAATCCTGGCGACAGAGGGCACCGGGGAGCTGTTTTTT | NA | TRBV7-9 | NA | TRBJ2-2
CSAETVTQETQYF | TGCAGTGCTGAAACCGTGACGCAAGAGACCCAGTACTTC | NA | TRBV20-1 | NA | TRBJ2-5
CASSQGTVGNTGELFF | TGTGCCAGCAGCCAAGGGACAGTTGGGAACACCGGGGAGCTGTTTTTT | NA | TRBV5-8 | TRBD1 | TRBJ2-2
CASSRLGQGLYEQYF | TGTGCCAGCAGCCGTCTAGGACAGGGGCTCTACGAGCAGTACTTC | NA | TRBV7-2 | TRBD1 | TRBJ2-7
CASSFKVGTEAFF | TGTGCCAGCAGCTTCAAAGTGGGCACTGAAGCTTTCTTT | few | TRBV7-2 | NA | TRBJ1-1
CASRRGQSYNEQFF | TGTGCCAGCAGGAGGGGTCAGTCCTACAATGAGCAGTTCTTC | NA | TRBV12-3/TRBV12-4 | NA | TRBJ2-1
CASSRWTSGGNEQYF | TGCGCCAGCAGCCGCTGGACTAGCGGGGGTAACGAGCAGTACTTC | NA | TRBV5-1 | TRBD2 | TRBJ2-7
CSASPPVGARGTQYF | TGCAGTGCTAGCCCCCCCGTCGGGGCTAGGGGTACGCAGTATTTT | NA | TRBV20-1 | NA | TRBJ2-3
CATSRERNSPLHF | TGTGCCACCAGCAGAGAGAGGAACTCACCCCTCCACTTT | few | TRBV15 | NA | TRBJ1-6
CASSRPQQGVTNYGYTF | TGTGCCAGCAGCCGACCCCAGCAGGGGGTAACTAACTATGGCTACACCTTC | NA | TRBV7-2 | TRBD1 | TRBJ1-2
CSANLADSYNEQFF | TGCAGTGCTAACCTAGCGGACTCCTACAATGAGCAGTTCTTC | NA | TRBV20-1 | TRBD2 | TRBJ2-1
CASRPLGYEQYF | TGTGCCAGCAGGCCCCTGGGGTACGAGCAGTACTTC | NA | TRBV28 | NA | TRBJ2-7
CASSRLGGAVLTGELFF | TGTGCCAGCAGCCGACTGGGGGGGGCTGTTTTAACCGGGGAGCTGTTTTTT | NA | TRBV7-2 | NA | TRBJ2-2
CASSPPREESTDTQYF | TGTGCCAGCAGTCCCCCCCGGGAGGAGAGCACAGATACGCAGTATTTT | NA | TRBV27 | TRBD2 | TRBJ2-3
CASSRLGLAGSEQFF | TGTGCCAGCAGCCGCCTTGGACTAGCGGGAAGTGAGCAGTTCTTC | NA | TRBV7-9 | TRBD2 | TRBJ2-1
CATTDVMNTEAFF | TGTGCCACCACGGACGTAATGAACACTGAAGCTTTCTTT | NA | TRBV6-2/TRBV6-3 | NA | TRBJ1-1
CASSYDGRNTEAFF | TGTGCCAGCAGTTACGACGGGCGCAACACTGAAGCTTTCTTT | NA | TRBV6-5 | NA | TRBJ1-1
CASSQENRRGDEQYF | TGCGCCAGCAGCCAAGAAAATAGGCGGGGAGACGAGCAGTACTTC | NA | TRBV4-3 | NA | TRBJ2-7
CASSLRGTPYEQYF | TGTGCCAGCTCACTTCGGGGGACCCCCTACGAGCAGTACTTC | NA | TRBV18 | NA | TRBJ2-7
CASRLGQGDYSPLHF | TGTGCCAGCAGATTGGGACAGGGTGATTACTCACCCCTCCACTTT | NA | TRBV12-3/TRBV12-4 | TRBD1 | TRBJ1-6
CSARRGLAGYEQYF | TGCAGTGCTAGAAGGGGACTAGCGGGGTACGAGCAGTACTTC | few | TRBV20-1 | TRBD2 | TRBJ2-7
CASSLDSLAGYTDTQYF | TGTGCCAGCAGCTTAGATTCACTAGCGGGGTACACAGATACGCAGTATTTT | few | TRBV11-2 | TRBD2 | TRBJ2-3
CASSQTQTGEAFF | TGTGCCAGCAGTCAGACACAGACAGGCGAAGCTTTCTTT | few | TRBV6-1 | NA | TRBJ1-1
CASSLVVGPAGETQYF | TGTGCCAGCAGCTTAGTTGTGGGTCCGGCAGGAGAGACCCAGTACTTC | NA | TRBV7-8 | NA | TRBJ2-5
CASSLSWQTQYF | TGTGCCAGCAGCTTAAGTTGGCAGACCCAGTACTTC | NA | TRBV7-8 | NA | TRBJ2-5
CAIPNTIGTGGSPLHF | TGTGCCATCCCAAACACCATCGGGACAGGGGGTTCACCCCTCCACTTT | NA | TRBV28 | TRBD1 | TRBJ1-6
CASTGGLRPPAGYTF | TGTGCCAGCACAGGGGGGCTACGGCCCCCGGCTGGCTACACCTTC | NA | TRBV28 | TRBD1 | TRBJ1-2
CASSQDATRGNIQYF | TGCGCCAGCAGCCAAGATGCGACTAGAGGAAACATTCAGTACTTC | NA | TRBV4-1 | NA | TRBJ2-4
CASSLVVAGGDEQFF | TGTGCCAGCAGCTTAGTCGTAGCGGGGGGCGATGAGCAGTTCTTC | few | TRBV7-6 | TRBD2 | TRBJ2-1
CSALPTRLAGVDTQYF | TGCAGTGCTCTTCCTACAAGACTAGCGGGAGTCGATACGCAGTATTTT | many | TRBV20-1 | TRBD2 | TRBJ2-3
CSASGLAGDSTDTQYF | TGCAGTGCTAGTGGGTTAGCGGGGGATAGCACAGATACGCAGTATTTT | few | TRBV20-1 | TRBD2 | TRBJ2-3
CASSVEGGQELAGDYNEQFF | TGTGCCAGCAGCGTAGAGGGAGGGCAGGAGCTAGCGGGAGACTACAATGAGCAGTTCTTC | few | TRBV9 | TRBD2 | TRBJ2-1
CASSPPPGTSSYNEQFF | TGTGCCAGCTCACCACCGCCCGGGACTAGCTCCTACAATGAGCAGTTCTTC | few | TRBV18 | TRBD2 | TRBJ2-1
CASSTYRGGYGYTF | TGTGCCAGCAGTACTTACAGGGGCGGCTATGGCTACACCTTC | NA | TRBV28 | TRBD1 | TRBJ1-2
CASSFRGLDRF | TGTGCCAGCAGCTTCCGGGGCCTCGACCGATTC | few | TRBV3-1 | NA | TRBJ2-5
CASLDHSNTGELFF | TGTGCCAGCCTTGATCATTCGAACACCGGGGAGCTGTTTTTT | few | TRBV28 | NA | TRBJ2-2
CANPGLATDTQYF | TGTGCTAATCCGGGACTAGCCACAGATACGCAGTATTTT | NA | TRBV6-1 | TRBD2 | TRBJ2-3
CASISDGDRGSRTEAFF | TGTGCCAGCATCTCCGACGGGGACAGAGGTTCGCGCACTGAAGCTTTCTTT | few | TRBV6-2/TRBV6-3 | TRBD1 | TRBJ1-1
CASSVRFQTYEQYF | TGTGCCAGCAGTGTCCGGTTCCAGACGTACGAGCAGTACTTC | few | TRBV27 | NA | TRBJ2-7
CASSARTASSYEQYF | TGTGCCAGCAGCGCTAGGACAGCTAGCTCCTACGAGCAGTACTTC | NA | TRBV6-5 | NA | TRBJ2-7